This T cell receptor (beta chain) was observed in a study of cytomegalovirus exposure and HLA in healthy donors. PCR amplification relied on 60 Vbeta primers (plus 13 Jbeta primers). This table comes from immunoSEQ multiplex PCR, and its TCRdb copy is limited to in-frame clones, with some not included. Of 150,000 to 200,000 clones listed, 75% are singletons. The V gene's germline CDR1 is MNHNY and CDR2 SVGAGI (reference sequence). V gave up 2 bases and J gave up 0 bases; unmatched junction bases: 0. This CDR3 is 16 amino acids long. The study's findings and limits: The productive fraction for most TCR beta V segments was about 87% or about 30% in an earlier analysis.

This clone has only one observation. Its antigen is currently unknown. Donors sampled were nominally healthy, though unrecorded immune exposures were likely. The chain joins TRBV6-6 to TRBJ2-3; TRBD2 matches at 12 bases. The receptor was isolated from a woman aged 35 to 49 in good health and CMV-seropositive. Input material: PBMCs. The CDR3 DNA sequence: TGTGCCAGCAGTTACGGACTAGCGGGAAGCACAGATACGCAGTATTTT. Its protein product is CASSYGLAGSTDTQYF.